This record concerns one TCR beta chain sequence. Its antigen remains unknown. Data came from immunoSEQ multiplex PCR; TCRdb stores just in-frame clones and leaves some out. The sample carries a few hundred thousand clones, around 88% recorded once. The sample comes from a study of Ad26.COV2.S vaccination and SARS-CoV-2 variants. As to treatment: roughly 20 received Ad26.COV2.S at low or high dose, single or two shots; about 5 received placebo; per-sample allocation not given. Sampling took place 63 days after the first vaccine or placebo injection. Study results and caveats: Breadth, reportedly substantial, characterized the spike-specific CD8+ and CD4+ T cell responses after vaccination.

The TCR sequence derives from a person aged 18-65 years who received the Ad26.COV2.S COVID-19 vaccine or a placebo. The source material was peripheral blood, sampled in a trial of Ad26.COV2.S vaccine versus placebo.

The CDR3 nucleotides read TGTGCCAGCAGCCCCCGGACAGTCTCACCCCTCCACTTT. This codes for CASSPRTVSPLHF. The chain uses TRBV3-1 (or the pseudogene TRBV3-2) and TRBJ1-6; possible D gene TRBD1, 6 bases. The CDR3 spans 13 residues. V shed 4 bases and J shed 10 bases, with 11 bases lying between them. Germline V gene data show CDR1 as LGHDT and CDR2 as YNNKEL (reference sequence).